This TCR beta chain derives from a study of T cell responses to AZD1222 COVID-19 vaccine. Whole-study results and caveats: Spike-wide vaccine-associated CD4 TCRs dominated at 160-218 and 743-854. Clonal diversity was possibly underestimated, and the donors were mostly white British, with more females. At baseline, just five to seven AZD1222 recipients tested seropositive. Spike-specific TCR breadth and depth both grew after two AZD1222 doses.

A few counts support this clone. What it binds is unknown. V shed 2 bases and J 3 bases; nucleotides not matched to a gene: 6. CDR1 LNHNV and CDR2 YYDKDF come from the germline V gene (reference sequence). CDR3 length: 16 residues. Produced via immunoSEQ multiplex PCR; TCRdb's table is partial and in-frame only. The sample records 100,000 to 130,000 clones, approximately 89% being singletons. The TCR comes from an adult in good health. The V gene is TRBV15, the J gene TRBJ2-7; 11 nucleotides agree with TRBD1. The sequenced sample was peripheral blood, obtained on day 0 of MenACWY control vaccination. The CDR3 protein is CATSRPPGQGGYEQYF. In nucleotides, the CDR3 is TGTGCCACCAGCAGACCCCCGGGACAGGGGGGCTACGAGCAGTACTTC.